One sample yielded the 26 T cell receptor beta chains listed below, sequenced in a study of T cells in Graves' hyperthyroidism and ophthalmopathy. There were TCR beta CDR3 regions amplified from RNA transcripts. HTBI primers were employed in a first-round RT-PCR of the TCR CDR3. TCRdb independently ran MiXCR on the multiplex PCR reads; one entry per CDR3 protein. The profile shows 250,000 to 300,000 distinct CDR3 sequences, approximately 12% of them singletons. Sequenced input: blood. The receptors shown here come from a woman in her thirties with Graves' hyperthyroidism that later progressed to Graves' ophthalmopathy.

This sequence joins TRBV7-9 and TRBJ2-5; 7 nucleotides match TRBD1. The CDR3 runs to 15 residues. V gave up 4 bases and J gave up 3 bases; unmatched junction bases: 8. CDR1 SEHNR and CDR2 FQNEAQ come from the germline V gene (reference sequence). This CDR3 is CASSYLRGGEETQYF. CDR3 DNA sequence: TGTGCCAGCAGCTACCTCCGAGGGGGCGAAGAGACCCAGTACTTC.

This clonotype has a count of ten or more. The gene calls are TRBV9 and TRBJ1-1; D not resolved. V lost 0 bases, J lost 7 bases, and 13 bases lay in between. Germline CDR1 is SGDLS and CDR2 is YYNGEE. The CDR3 runs 14 residues. This CDR3 is CASSVGPSPNEAFF. The CDR3, as DNA: TGTGCCAGCAGCGTAGGGCCGAGCCCTAATGAAGCTTTCTTT.

This clonotype was picked up a small number of times. This chain joins TRBV7-9 and TRBJ2-7; TRBD1 is a possible D gene (6 bases). The CDR3 runs to 15 residues. The V end was cut by 0 bases, the J end by 4 bases, with 13 bases between. The germline gives CDR1 SEHNR, CDR2 FQNEAQ (reference sequence). The CDR3 protein is CASSLARARGYEQYF. As DNA, the CDR3 is TGTGCCAGCAGCTTAGCGAGGGCCAGGGGATACGAGCAGTACTTC.

This clonotype has a handful of counts. The V and J genes are TRBV19 and TRBJ2-1; possibly TRBD2 for D (6 bases). There are 16 residues in the CDR3. Looked up from germline, CDR1 is LNHDA and CDR2 is SQIVND (reference sequence). Between the trimmed V and J ends, which lost 3 bases and 7 bases, there was a span of 19 bases. The CDR3 DNA sequence: TGTGCCAGTAGTATTGCAGTCGGGGGAGTTCGTAATGAGCAGTTCTTC. Its translation is CASSIAVGGVRNEQFF.

This clonotype was detected many times. The chain couples TRBV7-2 to TRBJ1-2; 7 bases line up with TRBD1. Germline-derived CDR1 and CDR2 are SGHTA and FQGNSA. V shed 2 bases, J shed 6 bases, and the junction held 6 bases outside the gene matches. The CDR3 loop spans 14 amino acids. The CDR3 region has the DNA TGTGCCAGCAGCTTAACCCAGGGGGTCGATGGCTACACCTTC. Its protein is CASSLTQGVDGYTF.

This clonotype was recorded many times. V gene TRBV20-1 combines with J gene TRBJ2-7, with D uncertain. CDR3 length: 12 residues. The germline gives CDR1 DFQATT, CDR2 SNEGSKA (reference sequence). The ends were cut back, 3 bases at V and 4 bases at J, with 10 bases in the middle. The CDR3 sequence: CSARPLGYEQYF. The CDR3, as DNA: TGCAGTGCTAGGCCCCTAGGGTACGAGCAGTACTTC.

About this clonotype: This CDR3 fails to terminate in the conserved phenylalanine or tryptophan, so it likely reflects a read error. The chain recombines TRBV9 with TRBJ2-1; D ambiguous. Trimming cost V 1 base and J 8 bases, with 19 bases left between them. The CDR3 extends over 16 amino acids. Germline V gene lookup returns CDR1 SGDLS and CDR2 YYNGEE. The CDR3 region has the DNA TGTGCCAGCAGCGTACTGGGATCTCCATATGTATATGAGCAGTTCTAC. Its translation: CASSVLGSPYVYEQFY.

This clonotype came up many times. V gene TRBV7-9 combines with J gene TRBJ2-7, with TRBD2 matching over 7 bases. Germline CDR1 SEHNR, CDR2 FQNEAQ (reference sequence). The CDR3 contains 13 residues. The V gene end was trimmed by 3 bases and the J gene end by 3 bases; junction bases not matched to a gene: 2. The CDR3 sequence is CASSFRDYYEQYF. CDR3 in DNA: TGTGCCAGCAGCTTCCGGGACTACTACGAGCAGTACTTC.

The chain couples TRBV10-2 to TRBJ2-1; TRBD1 aligns across 8 bases. V was clipped by 8 bases and J by 7 bases; unmatched bases: 4. Germline CDR1 reads WSHSY; CDR2 reads SAAADI. This CDR3 is built from 12 residues. This CDR3 reads CASVQGANEQFF. CDR3 bases: TGCGCCAGCGTCCAGGGGGCGAATGAGCAGTTCTTC.

This clonotype was picked up many times. J is TRBJ2-1 and V is TRBV7-9, with D maybe TRBD2 (6 bases). The CDR3 totals 14 residues. The V gene's germline CDR1 is SEHNR and CDR2 FQNEAQ (reference sequence). Trimming left V 0 bases short and J 8 bases short, with 11 bases between. CDR3 coding DNA: TGTGCCAGCAGCTTAGCCGGGAGAGGCGATGAGCAGTTCTTC. It translates to CASSLAGRGDEQFF.

The chain carries TRBV19 and TRBJ1-5; 7 bases match TRBD1. Germline V lookup: CDR1 LNHDA, CDR2 SQIVND (reference sequence). Trimming cost V 3 bases and J 2 bases; bases outside gene matches: 10. The CDR3 has 17 residues. CDR3 loop: CASSINIKGAGNQPQHF. The CDR3 nucleotides read TGTGCCAGTAGTATCAATATAAAGGGGGCCGGCAATCAGCCCCAGCATTTT.

V is TRBV18 and J is TRBJ2-7, with 12 bases matching TRBD1. The CDR3 runs 17 residues. CDR1 KGHSH and CDR2 LQKENI come from the germline V gene. With 8 bases clipped from V and 5 bases from J, the junction kept 16 bases outside the gene matches. CDR3 coding DNA: TGTGCCAGCGAATCCACGGGACAGGGGGCTCAGGGGAACGAGCAGTACTTC. Translated, it gives CASESTGQGAQGNEQYF.

This clonotype appeared many times. J is TRBJ1-5 and V is TRBV15; 7 bases line up with TRBD1. Unmatched junction bases numbered 9, after V lost 1 base and J lost 3 bases. The CDR3 spans 17 residues. Per germline, CDR1 LNHNV and CDR2 YYDKDF (reference sequence). The CDR3: CATSRGTTGQYNQPQHF. CDR3 in DNA: TGTGCCACCAGCAGAGGAACGACGGGACAGTACAATCAGCCCCAGCATTTT.

Ten or more counts support this clonotype. CDR3 loop: CANKTGDCTDTQYF. The CDR3 nucleotides read TGTGCCAACAAGACAGGGGATTGCACAGATACGCAGTATTTT. The rearrangement joins TRBV3-1 to TRBJ2-3, with 8 bases fitting TRBD1. This CDR3 spans 14 amino acids. Germline lookup yields CDR1 LGHDT and CDR2 YNNKEL (reference sequence). The V gene end was trimmed by 10 bases and the J gene end by 1 base; junction bases not matched to a gene: 7.

The J gene is TRBJ2-4, the V gene TRBV6-2 or TRBV6-3, with D perhaps TRBD1 or TRBD2 (5 bases each). V lost 2 bases to trimming and J lost 10 bases, with 15 bases between them. CDR3 length equals 14 residues. Germline V gene lookup returns CDR1 MNHEY and CDR2 SVGEGT. CDR3 in amino acids: CASSYVRQGEIQYF. The CDR3 region has the DNA TGTGCCAGCAGTTACGTTAGGCAGGGAGAAATTCAGTACTTC.

This clonotype was found many times. V gene TRBV11-2 combines with J gene TRBJ2-7, with D uncertain. This CDR3 has 13 amino acids. Germline V CDR1 and CDR2: SGHAT, FQNNGV. The V gene lost 2 bases and the J gene lost 2 bases, with 7 bases spanning the gap. CDR3 sequence: CASSLPGPYEQYF. The CDR3 DNA is TGTGCCAGCAGCTTACCAGGACCCTACGAGCAGTACTTC.

This clonotype was seen repeatedly, ten times or more. J is TRBJ1-1 and V is TRBV6-1; D is possibly TRBD1 (5 bases). The CDR3 contains 17 residues. Germline CDR1 reads MNHNS; CDR2 reads SASEGT. V was cut by 6 bases and J by 1 base, with 21 bases left in between. The CDR3 DNA follows: TGTGCCAGCAGGCCCGGCGTCCAGGGCAGCAAGAACACTGAAGCTTTCTTT. Protein product: CASRPGVQGSKNTEAFF.

This clonotype was found a few times. This may come from a read error, since a much larger clone is one base off. The rearrangement links TRBV6-5 to TRBJ2-7; 7 bases map to TRBD1. Germline values: CDR1 MNHEY, CDR2 SVGAGI. This CDR3 contains 14 residues. In DNA, the CDR3 is TGTGCCAGCAGTTACTCCCAGGGGGTCTACAAGCAGTACTTC. Translating it yields CASSYSQGVYKQYF.

This clonotype has ten or more counts. V usage is TRBV18 and J usage is TRBJ1-2; TRBD1 is a possible D gene (5 bases). Looked up from germline, CDR1 is KGHSH and CDR2 is LQKENI. V shed 0 bases and J shed 5 bases, with 7 bases lying between them. The CDR3 spans 13 residues. CDR3 DNA: TGTGCCAGCTCACCACCGACAGTTTATGGCTACACCTTC. Protein product: CASSPPTVYGYTF. The full variable domain, completed using reference TRBV18 and TRBJ1-2, is NAGVMQNPRHLVRRRGQEARLRCSPMKGHSHVYWYRQLPEEGLKFMVYLQKENIIDESGMPKERFSAEFPKEGPSILRIQQVVRGDSAAYFCASSPPTVYGYTFGSGTRLTVV.

The table lists this clonotype with a few counts. The V gene is TRBV6-5, the J gene TRBJ2-7, with 10 bases fitting TRBD2. The V gene's germline CDR1 is MNHEY and CDR2 SVGAGI. The ends lost 4 bases at V and 3 bases at J; junction bases unmatched: 6. There are 15 residues in the CDR3. CDR3 sequence (DNA): TGTGCCAGCAGTTCCTGGACTAGCGGAAACTACGAGCAGTACTTC. Protein product: CASSSWTSGNYEQYF.

This clonotype showed up many times. The rearrangement uses TRBV6-5 and TRBJ1-6; D is unresolved. Trimming cost V 0 bases and J 7 bases, with 16 bases left between them. Looked up from germline, CDR1 is MNHEY and CDR2 is SVGAGI. The CDR3 loop spans 17 amino acids. CDR3 residues: CASSYSRLAAGNSPLHF. For the CDR3, the DNA is TGTGCCAGCAGTTACTCGCGCTTAGCCGCGGGGAATTCACCCCTCCACTTT.

This clonotype appeared many times. This rearrangement joins TRBV7-8 to TRBJ2-7, with 7 bases matching TRBD2. Trimming cost V 1 base and J 0 bases; bases outside gene matches: 3. CDR3 length: 15 residues. Germline V gene data show CDR1 as SGHVS and CDR2 as FQNEAQ. This chain's CDR3 is CASSLEAGSSYEQYF. The CDR3 region has the DNA TGTGCCAGCAGCTTAGAAGCGGGGAGCTCCTACGAGCAGTACTTC. The full variable domain, completed using reference TRBV7-8 and TRBJ2-7, is GAGVSQSPRYKVAKRGQDVALRCDPISGHVSLFWYQQALGQGPEFLTYFQNEAQLDKSGLPSDRFFAERPEGSVSTLKIQRTQQEDSAVYLCASSLEAGSSYEQYFGPGTRLTVT.

This clonotype was detected only a few times. V gene TRBV11-3 combines with J gene TRBJ2-1; 8 bases line up with TRBD2. CDR1 is SGHNT, CDR2 YENEEA, per germline. This CDR3 contains 16 residues. V was pared by 5 bases and J by 10 bases, with 16 bases of the junction left unmatched. This CDR3 reads CASSPRTAGELREQFF. CDR3 nucleotide sequence: TGTGCCAGCAGCCCCCGCACAGCGGGAGAGCTAAGGGAGCAGTTCTTC.

The chain couples TRBV20-1 to TRBJ2-2; 8 nucleotides agree with TRBD2. Germline CDR1 DFQATT, CDR2 SNEGSKA (reference sequence). The CDR3 covers 15 residues. Unmatched junction bases numbered 8, after V lost 8 bases and J lost 0 bases. CDR3 region: CSSAPGGANTGELFF. CDR3 in DNA: TGCAGTTCCGCACCGGGGGGGGCGAACACCGGGGAGCTGTTTTTT.

This clonotype was observed at least ten times. The rearrangement links TRBV18 to TRBJ1-1; a weak D match, TRBD1 (6 bases). The V gene lost 2 bases and the J gene lost 0 bases, with 7 bases spanning the gap. The CDR3 covers 14 residues. Germline CDR1 is KGHSH and CDR2 is LQKENI. CDR3 nucleotide sequence: TGTGCCAGCTCACCAGGGGGGCTGAACACTGAAGCTTTCTTT. It codes for CASSPGGLNTEAFF.

Many counts were recorded for this clonotype. The gene calls are TRBV24-1 and TRBJ2-1, with 7 bases lining up with TRBD1. Per the germline V gene, CDR1 is KGHDR and CDR2 is SFDVKD. The CDR3 spans 14 residues. J gave up 5 bases and V 5 bases, and 5 bases lay outside the gene matches. The CDR3 DNA reads as TGTGCCACCAGTGCCGTTGACAGGGACAATGAGCAGTTCTTC. This gives the protein CATSAVDRDNEQFF.